The clone carrying this T cell receptor beta chain was counted a single time. Antigen specificity is unknown. This sample is part of a study of cytomegalovirus exposure and HLA in healthy donors. Study-level points and caveats: Later findings reportedly placed an Asian-associated ancestry cluster below the approximately 670-donor mean for N-insertions. A later analysis linked a missense variant in DCLRE1C to the trimming of TCR beta V and J genes.

PCR involved 60 Vbeta and 13 Jbeta primers. Repertoires were generated with immunoSEQ multiplex PCR, while TCRdb's copy carries only in-frame clones and drops some. The table lists about 160,000 clones, approximately 62% of them singletons, with approximately 1.5% in the top ten. The CDR3 runs 16 residues. Germline loops: CDR1 SGHTA, CDR2 FQGNSA. Losses at the gene ends were 5 bases for V and 5 bases for J; bases not matched to a gene: 7. The chain carries TRBV7-2 and TRBJ2-2; the match to TRBD2 covers 11 bases. This clonotype originated in a man between 50 and 59 years old in good health and CMV-seronegative. The sample comprised PBMCs. CDR3 bases: TGTGCCAGCAGCCCCCTTCTAGCGGGGGGAACCGGGGAGCTGTTTTTT. Amino acid sequence: CASSPLLAGGTGELFF.